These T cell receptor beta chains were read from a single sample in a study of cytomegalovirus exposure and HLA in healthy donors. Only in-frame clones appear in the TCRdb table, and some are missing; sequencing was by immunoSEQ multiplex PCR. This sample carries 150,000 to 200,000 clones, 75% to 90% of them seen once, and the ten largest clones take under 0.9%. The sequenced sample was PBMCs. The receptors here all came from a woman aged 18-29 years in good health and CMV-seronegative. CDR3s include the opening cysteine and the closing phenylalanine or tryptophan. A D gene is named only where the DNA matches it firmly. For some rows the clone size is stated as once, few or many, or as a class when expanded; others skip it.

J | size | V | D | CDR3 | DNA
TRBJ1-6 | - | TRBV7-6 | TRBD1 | CASSPGQGVSPLHF | TGTGCCAGCAGCCCGGGACAGGGAGTTTCACCCCTCCACTTT
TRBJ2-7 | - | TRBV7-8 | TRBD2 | CASSLEGLAGAYEQYF | TGTGCCAGCAGCTTAGAGGGACTAGCGGGGGCCTACGAGCAGTACTTC
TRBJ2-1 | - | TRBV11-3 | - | CASSLGTDAVVDEQFF | TGTGCCAGCAGCTTAGGCACTGATGCCGTTGTTGATGAGCAGTTCTTC
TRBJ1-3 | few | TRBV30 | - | CAWRPAGGTIYF | TGTGCCTGGAGGCCGGCCGGCGGCACCATATATTTT
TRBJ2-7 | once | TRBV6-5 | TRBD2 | CASRSLAGVPYEQYF | TGTGCCAGCAGGAGCCTAGCGGGAGTTCCCTACGAGCAGTACTTC
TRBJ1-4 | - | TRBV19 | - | CASSILLFRDEKLFF | TGTGCCAGTAGTATCCTATTGTTCCGAGATGAAAAACTGTTTTTT
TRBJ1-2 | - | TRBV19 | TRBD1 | CASGWTGVRGYTF | TGTGCCAGTGGCTGGACAGGGGTTCGTGGCTACACCTTC
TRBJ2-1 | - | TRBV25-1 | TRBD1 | CASGQGRGWDRVF | TGTGCCAGCGGACAGGGTCGGGGATGGGATCGGGTCTTC
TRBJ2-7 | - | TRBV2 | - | CASSERSSEQYF | TGTGCCAGCAGTGAGCGAAGTTCCGAGCAGTACTTC
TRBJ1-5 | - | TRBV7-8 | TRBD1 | CASSLAGGQGGGQPQHF | TGTGCCAGCAGCTTAGCGGGGGGACAGGGGGGAGGTCAGCCCCAGCATTTT
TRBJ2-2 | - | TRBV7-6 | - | CASSYKNTGELFF | TGTGCCAGCAGCTACAAGAACACCGGGGAGCTGTTTTTT
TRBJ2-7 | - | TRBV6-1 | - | CASSLGTIYEQYF | TGTGCCAGCAGTCTCGGGACAATCTACGAGCAGTACTTC
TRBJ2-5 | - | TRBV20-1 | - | CSARLRETQYF | TGCAGTGCTAGACTACGAGAGACCCAGTACTTC
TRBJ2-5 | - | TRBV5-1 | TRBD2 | CASSPTSGWVETQYF | TGCGCCAGCAGCCCGACTAGCGGGTGGGTCGAGACCCAGTACTTC
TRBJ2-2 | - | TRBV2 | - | CASSYLPPSGANTGELFF | TGTGCCAGCAGTTACCTCCCTCCTTCGGGGGCGAACACCGGGGAGCTGTTTTTT
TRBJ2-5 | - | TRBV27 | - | CASRLLGQGGQETQYF | TGTGCCAGCAGATTGCTTGGACAGGGAGGGCAAGAGACCCAGTACTTC
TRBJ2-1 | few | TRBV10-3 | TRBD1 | CAIKVQGAYNEQFF | TGTGCCATCAAAGTCCAGGGGGCCTACAATGAGCAGTTCTTC
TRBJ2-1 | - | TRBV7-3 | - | CASSFLRVNEQFF | TGTGCCAGCAGCTTCCTACGAGTCAATGAGCAGTTCTTC
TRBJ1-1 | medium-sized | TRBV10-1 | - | CASRTGMNTEAFF | TGCGCCAGCAGGACGGGTATGAACACTGAAGCTTTCTTT
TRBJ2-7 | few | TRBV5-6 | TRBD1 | CASSNPDRVVGEQYF | TGTGCCAGCAGCAACCCTGACAGGGTCGTTGGCGAGCAGTACTTC
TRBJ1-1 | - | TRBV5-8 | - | CASSTLLGGTEAFF | TGTGCCAGCAGCACCCTATTAGGGGGCACTGAAGCTTTCTTT
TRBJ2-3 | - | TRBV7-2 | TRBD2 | CASSARWTGTSGEGDTQYF | TGTGCCAGCAGCGCACGCTGGACCGGGACTAGCGGAGAAGGAGATACGCAGTATTTT
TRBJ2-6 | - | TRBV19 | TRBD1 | CASRRDRGDSGANVLTF | TGTGCCAGTCGCCGGGACAGGGGTGACTCTGGGGCCAACGTCCTGACTTTC
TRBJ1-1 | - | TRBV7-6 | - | CASSLGHLGVSTEAFF | TGTGCCAGCAGCTTAGGACACCTAGGGGTTAGCACTGAAGCTTTCTTT
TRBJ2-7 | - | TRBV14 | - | CASSQVSYYEQYF | TGTGCCAGCAGCCAAGTCTCCTACTACGAGCAGTACTTC
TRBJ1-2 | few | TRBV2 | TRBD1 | CASSVLGDRVSGYTF | TGTGCCAGCAGTGTCCTCGGAGACAGGGTTTCTGGCTACACCTTC
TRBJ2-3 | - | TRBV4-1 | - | CASSTLYQRTSTDTQYF | TGCGCCAGCAGCACCCTTTACCAGCGCACTAGCACAGATACGCAGTATTTT
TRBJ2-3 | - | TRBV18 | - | CASSREGASTDTQYF | TGTGCCAGCTCGCGGGAAGGGGCTAGCACAGATACGCAGTATTTT
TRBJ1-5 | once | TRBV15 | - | CATSRITGAYSNQPQHF | TGTGCCACCAGCAGAATAACTGGGGCATATAGCAATCAGCCCCAGCATTTT
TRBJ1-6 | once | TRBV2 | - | CASSEQGGRNNSPLHF | TGTGCCAGCAGTGAACAGGGAGGTAGGAATAATTCACCCCTCCACTTT
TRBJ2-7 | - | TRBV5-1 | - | CASRRLAGGGEQYF | TGCGCCAGCAGGCGGCTTGCGGGTGGAGGGGAGCAGTACTTC
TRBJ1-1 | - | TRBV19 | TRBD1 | CASSIQTGTTEAFF | TGTGCCAGTAGTATCCAGACAGGGACTACTGAAGCTTTCTTT
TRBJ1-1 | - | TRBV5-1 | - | CASGGEGTEAFF | TGCGCCAGCGGGGGGGAGGGCACTGAAGCTTTCTTT
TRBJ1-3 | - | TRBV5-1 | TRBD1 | CASSSGTGAGNTIYF | TGCGCCAGCAGCTCAGGGACAGGGGCTGGAAACACCATATATTTT
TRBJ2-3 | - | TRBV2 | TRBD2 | CASNQGLAGDTQYF | TGTGCCAGCAACCAGGGACTAGCGGGAGATACGCAGTATTTT
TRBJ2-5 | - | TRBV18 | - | CASSPGLQETQYF | TGTGCCAGCTCACCAGGACTCCAAGAGACCCAGTACTTC
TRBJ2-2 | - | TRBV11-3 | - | CASSPQGSGELFF | TGTGCCAGCAGCCCACAGGGATCGGGGGAGCTGTTTTTT
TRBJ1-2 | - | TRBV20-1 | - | CSARGAYGYTF | TGCAGTGCTAGGGGGGCGTATGGCTACACCTTC
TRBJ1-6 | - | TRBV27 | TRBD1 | CASSLSTGAAGSPLHF | TGTGCCAGCAGTTTATCCACAGGGGCGGCAGGTTCACCCCTCCACTTT
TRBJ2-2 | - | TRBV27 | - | CASIKRDTRARNTGELFF | TGTGCCAGCATAAAAAGGGACACCCGAGCGAGAAACACCGGGGAGCTGTTTTTT
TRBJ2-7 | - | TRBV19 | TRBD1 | CASSLRRDSGYYEQYF | TGTGCCAGTAGTCTTCGCCGGGACAGTGGTTACTACGAGCAGTACTTC
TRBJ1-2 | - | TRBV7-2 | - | CASSLVSGGDYGYTF | TGTGCCAGCAGCTTAGTGTCCGGGGGTGACTATGGCTACACCTTC
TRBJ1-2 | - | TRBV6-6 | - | CASNQGIAGGGYTF | TGTGCCAGCAATCAAGGGATTGCGGGAGGTGGCTACACCTTC
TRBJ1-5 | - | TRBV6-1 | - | CASSVGTIGDQPQHF | TGTGCCAGCAGTGTGGGGACAATTGGGGATCAGCCCCAGCATTTT
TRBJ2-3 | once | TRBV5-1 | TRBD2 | CASSLGLSGGPDTQYF | TGCGCCAGCAGCTTGGGTCTTAGCGGGGGACCAGATACGCAGTATTTT
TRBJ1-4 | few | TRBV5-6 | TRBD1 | CASSSYKDRTLGKLFF | TGTGCCAGCAGCTCGTACAAGGACAGGACGTTGGGGAAACTGTTTTTT
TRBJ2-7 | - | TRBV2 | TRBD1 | CASRTTGAYEQYF | TGTGCCAGCAGGACGACAGGGGCCTACGAGCAGTACTTC
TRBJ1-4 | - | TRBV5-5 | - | CASSLDHAGPYEKLFF | TGTGCCAGCAGCTTGGACCATGCGGGACCCTATGAAAAACTGTTTTTT